This T cell receptor (beta chain) was obtained from a study of T cell responses to AZD1222 COVID-19 vaccine. Assay: immunoSEQ multiplex PCR; the TCRdb copy retains only in-frame clones and omits some. Of roughly 140,000 clones listed, approximately 90% are singletons. There are 15 residues in the CDR3. Trimming removed 4 bases from V and 3 bases from J, with 13 bases in between. Germline V gives CDR1 SGDLS, CDR2 YYNGEE. This specimen was peripheral blood, taken on day 0 of AZD1222 vaccination. The chain employs TRBV9 and TRBJ2-2; D gene unclear. The sequence came from an adult in good health. The CDR3 coding sequence is TGTGCCAGCAGCCCCGACAAAGCGTACACCGGGGAGCTGTTTTTT. Its protein product is CASSPDKAYTGELFF. Based on the CDR3 plus reference TRBV9 and TRBJ2-2, the full variable domain is DSGVTQTPKHLITATGQRVTLRCSPRSGDLSVYWYQQSLDQGLQFLIQYYNGEERAKGNILERFSAQQFPDLHSELNLSSLELGDSALYFCASSPDKAYTGELFFGEGSRLTVL.